This T cell receptor (beta chain) was recorded in a study of molecular identifiers for immune sequencing clone quantification. Study results and caveats: Highly expanded clone sizes could end up underestimated if a barcode were shared by identical TCR molecules.

One entry per CDR3 protein, called by TCRdb with MiXCR from the PCR reads. The table records approximately 550,000 distinct CDR3 sequences, roughly 24% of them present only once. The sample holds many counts of this clonotype. Its antigen remains unidentified. There are 16 residues in the CDR3. The sample taken for sequencing was naive CD8+ T cells from blood, with Jurkat cell RNA spiked in. This sample's subset: FACS-sorted CD8+CD4-CCR7+CD45RA+ naive T cells. The genes are TRBV21-1 and TRBJ2-2; the D segment call TRBD1 is taken from the table without a DNA check. TRBV21-1 is a recognized pseudogene. This TCR was sampled from a human donor in good health. Some libraries in this study had Jurkat cell RNA spiked in. The CDR3 loop is CASSRTGGAHTGELFF. CDR3 bases: TGTGCCAGCAGCAGGACAGGGGGCGCACACACCGGGGAGCTGTTTTTT.